This passage covers 31 T cell receptor beta chains from one sample sequenced in a study of a mutant IDH1 vaccine in newly diagnosed glioma. Time point indicated: week 11, during vaccination. In every dose of vaccine, 300 ug of mutant IDH1 20-mer peptide was given alongside topical imiquimod. No antigens are known for them. Libraries were prepared by immunoSEQ multiplex PCR; TCRdb keeps only in-frame clonotypes and omits some of them. This table holds roughly 57,000 clones, approximately 89% found once. The sample here was PBMCs, taken from a glioma patient whose treatment included an IDH1 peptide vaccine. The receptors were gathered from a man aged 40-49 years with glioma.

The V gene is TRBV9, the J gene TRBJ2-7; no clear D. The CDR3 consists of 16 residues. Between the trimmed V and J ends, which lost 0 bases and 5 bases, there was a span of 18 bases. The V gene's germline CDR1 is SGDLS and CDR2 YYNGEE. CDR3 sequence (DNA): TGTGCCAGCAGCGTAGCTCTCGACTGGCCGGCAAACGAGCAGTACTTC. As protein: CASSVALDWPANEQYF.

This chain links TRBV19 with TRBJ2-7, with a possible D match to TRBD2 (6 bases). The ends were cut back, 1 base at V and 7 bases at J, with 14 bases in the middle. Germline lookup yields CDR1 LNHDA and CDR2 SQIVND (reference sequence). The CDR3 consists of 14 residues. Here the CDR3 reads CASSIGRQGGEQYV. CDR3 in DNA: TGTGCCAGTAGTATAGGTAGGCAGGGAGGTGAGCAGTACGTC.

A single count supports this clone. The rearrangement links TRBV11-2 to TRBJ2-3, with TRBD2 identical over 10 bases. The CDR3 covers 16 residues. After removal of 6 bases from V and 4 bases from J, the junction contained 10 bases not matched to a gene. The germline CDR1 and CDR2 sequences are SGHAT and FQNNGV. The CDR3 DNA reads TGTGCCAGCAGTCCGTCTAGCGGGAGAATGTCAGATACGCAGTATTTT. As protein: CASSPSSGRMSDTQYF.

This clone was counted a single time. For the CDR3, the DNA is TGCGCCAGCAGCCAAGATAGACTAGCGGGTTACTACAATGAGCAGTTCTTC. Translated: CASSQDRLAGYYNEQFF. The chain links TRBV4-3 to TRBJ2-1, with 10 bases aligning to TRBD2. The CDR3 is 17 residues long. Germline-derived CDR1 and CDR2 are LGHNA and YSLEER. The V segment lost 0 bases and the J segment 3 bases; nucleotides outside the gene matches: 5.

This clone was seen only once. This chain connects TRBV30 to TRBJ2-6; 7 nucleotides line up with TRBD1. With V trimmed by 2 bases and J by 2 bases, 6 bases remained unmatched. From germline, CDR1 is GTSNPN and CDR2 SVGIG (reference sequence). The CDR3 length is 16 residues. The CDR3 DNA follows: TGTGCCTGGAGTTCGACAGGGTACGCTGGGGCCAACGTCCTGACTTTC. Amino acids: CAWSSTGYAGANVLTF.

V is TRBV4-3 and J is TRBJ2-5, with 9 bases lining up with TRBD1. The J call is uncertain, as TRBJ2-7 better fits the DNA end. From germline, CDR1 is LGHNA and CDR2 YSLEER. The CDR3 contains 15 residues. This CDR3 reads CASSPGTGNTYEQYF. The CDR3 region has the DNA TGCGCCAGCAGCCCAGGGACAGGGAACACCTACGAGCAGTACTTC.

The chain has TRBV27 and TRBJ1-1; the D is unclear. Germline CDR1 is MNHEY and CDR2 is SMNVEV (reference sequence). The ends were cut back, 4 bases at V and 11 bases at J, with 17 bases in the middle. The CDR3 has 13 amino acids. This CDR3 is CASSYNSRTGAFF. The DNA of the CDR3 is TGTGCCAGCAGTTACAACAGCCGTACTGGGGCTTTCTTT.

V usage is TRBV5-1 and J usage is TRBJ2-7; D is possibly TRBD2 (6 bases). Per germline, CDR1 SGHRS and CDR2 YFSETQ. The ends were cut back, 4 bases at V and 4 bases at J, with 21 bases in the middle. This CDR3 spans 16 amino acids. CDR3 nucleotide sequence: TGCGCCAGCAGCGAGCCCGGGACTGAAATCCGTTACGAGCAGTACGTC. Its translation is CASSEPGTEIRYEQYV.

This sequence joins TRBV11-3 and TRBJ2-7, with D perhaps matching TRBD1 (5 bases). The CDR3 is made up of 15 amino acids. The germline V gene has CDR1 SGHNT and CDR2 YENEEA. Trimming stripped 5 bases from V and 1 base from J, with 15 bases between. CDR3 sequence reads: CASSPGYTASYEQYF. CDR3 bases: TGTGCCAGCAGCCCAGGGTATACGGCATCCTACGAGCAGTACTTC.

The chain has TRBV16 and TRBJ1-5, with 8 bases aligning to TRBD1. Per the germline V gene, CDR1 is KGHSY and CDR2 is FQNENV. This CDR3 has 15 residues. V trimming: 1 base; J trimming: 5 bases; junction bases outside the gene matches: 4. The CDR3 reads CASSQFGQGHQPQHF. DNA of the CDR3: TGTGCCAGCAGCCAATTCGGACAGGGACATCAGCCCCAGCATTTT.

This chain uses TRBV29-1 with TRBJ2-1; D unresolved. V dropped 1 base and J dropped 5 bases, with 21 bases sitting between them. This CDR3 is 17 amino acids long. Germline lookup yields CDR1 SQVTM and CDR2 ANQGSEA. In DNA form, the CDR3 reads TGCAGCGTTGAAGGGCTTGGCAGGCCTCTTCCCAACAATGAGCAGTTCTTC. Amino acid sequence: CSVEGLGRPLPNNEQFF.

The chain uses TRBV30 and TRBJ2-7; D not certain. The CDR3 runs 12 residues. V was trimmed by 1 base and J by 0 bases, leaving 4 bases between them. The V gene's germline CDR1 is GTSNPN and CDR2 SVGIG (reference sequence). CDR3 coding DNA: TGTGCCTGGAGTGGGGACTCCTACGAGCAGTACGTC. Amino acid sequence: CAWSGDSYEQYV.

V is TRBV6-1 and J is TRBJ1-1, with TRBD1 as a possible D gene (6 bases). The CDR3 has 15 amino acids. Trimming left V 7 bases short and J 2 bases short, with 17 bases between. CDR1 is MNHNS and CDR2 is SASEGT in the germline V gene. CDR3 in DNA: TGTGCCAGCACACAGGGCCGCCTTGCCAACACTGAAGCTTTCTTT. It specifies CASTQGRLANTEAFF.

The V gene is TRBV5-5, the J gene TRBJ1-1; 7 nucleotides line up with TRBD1. The V gene end was trimmed by 3 bases and the J gene end by 5 bases; junction bases not matched to a gene: 10. Germline lookup yields CDR1 SGHKS and CDR2 YYEKEE (reference sequence). This CDR3 contains 15 residues. CDR3 sequence (DNA): TGTGCCAGCAGCTCGCAAGGGGGCTGGGTGACTGAAGCTTTCTTT. It encodes CASSSQGGWVTEAFF.

V gene TRBV11-3 combines with J gene TRBJ2-7, with 8 bases fitting TRBD1. Germline V gene data show CDR1 as SGHNT and CDR2 as YENEEA. Unmatched junction bases numbered 11, after V lost 5 bases and J lost 5 bases. CDR3 length: 15 residues. In DNA, the CDR3 is TGTGCCAGCAGCCGCCGGACAGGGTCTCACAACGAGCAGTACTTC. The encoded protein is CASSRRTGSHNEQYF.

The genes are TRBV19 and TRBJ2-6, with 9 bases identical to TRBD2. Germline CDR1 reads LNHDA; CDR2 reads SQIVND (reference sequence). Trimming cost V 3 bases and J 4 bases; bases outside gene matches: 7. CDR3 length equals 17 residues. CDR3 in amino acids: CASSIRAGGLGANVLTF. For the CDR3, the DNA is TGTGCCAGTAGTATTAGAGCGGGAGGATTAGGGGCCAACGTCCTGACTTTC. Combining the CDR3 with reference TRBV19 and TRBJ2-6 gives the whole variable domain DGGITQSPKYLFRKEGQNVTLSCEQNLNHDAMYWYRQDPGQGLRLIYYSQIVNDFQKGDIAEGYSVSREKKESFPLTVTSAQKNPTAFYLCASSIRAGGLGANVLTFGAGSRLTVL.

The chain couples TRBV6-1 to TRBJ1-5; D possibly corresponds to TRBD1 (6 bases). Trimming shortened V by 8 bases and J by 0 bases, and 14 bases separated the two germline ends. Germline loops: CDR1 MNHNS, CDR2 SASEGT. This CDR3 region has 15 residues. The CDR3 nucleotides are TGTGCCAGCCATCAGGGGTACTATAGCAATCAGCCCCAGCATTTT. Encoded protein: CASHQGYYSNQPQHF.

The chain is built from TRBV7-2 and TRBJ2-3; D remains ambiguous. The CDR3 runs to 15 residues. Germline V gene lookup returns CDR1 SGHTA and CDR2 FQGNSA. V was cut by 2 bases and J by 1 base, with 10 bases left in between. The CDR3 region has the DNA TGTGCCAGCAGCTTAATCATATTAGGCACAGATACGCAGTATTTT. Translated: CASSLIILGTDTQYF.

This clone came up once. The rearrangement joins TRBV7-2 to TRBJ1-2; 7 nucleotides agree with TRBD1. After removal of 1 base from V and 2 bases from J, the junction contained 10 bases not matched to a gene. Germline assignment: CDR1 SGHTA and CDR2 FQGNSA. The CDR3 is 17 residues long. Here the CDR3 reads CASSLGGYRGKNYGYTF. The CDR3 DNA reads TGTGCCAGCAGCTTAGGGGGATACAGGGGAAAGAACTATGGCTACACCTTC.

The genes are TRBV5-4 and TRBJ2-2; TRBD1 might be the D (5 bases). There are 15 residues in the CDR3. Trimming removed 4 bases at V and 0 bases at J, with 10 bases between. Germline loops: CDR1 SGHNT, CDR2 YYREEE (reference sequence). DNA of the CDR3: TGTGCCAGCAGCCGCAGGGCCTCGAACACCGGGGAGCTGTTTTTT. This translates into CASSRRASNTGELFF.

V gene TRBV5-1 combines with J gene TRBJ2-7, with D perhaps TRBD1 or TRBD2 (5 bases each). Germline V gene data show CDR1 as SGHRS and CDR2 as YFSETQ. V lost 3 bases, J lost 3 bases, and 13 bases lay in between. CDR3 length: 14 residues. CDR3 nucleotide sequence: TGCGCCAGCAGCTGGGACGTCGGACGCTACGAGCAGTACTTC. This sequence encodes CASSWDVGRYEQYF.

The chain is built from TRBV2 and TRBJ1-1; D uncertain. The CDR3 extends over 13 amino acids. The V gene's germline CDR1 is SNHLY and CDR2 FYNNEI. V shed 7 bases and J shed 0 bases, with 9 bases lying between them. The CDR3 reads CASTNPVNTEAFF. The CDR3 region has the DNA TGTGCCAGCACAAATCCGGTGAACACTGAAGCTTTCTTT.

Only one count was recorded for this clone. The V gene is TRBV4-1, the J gene TRBJ1-1; no firm D call. The V end was cut by 1 base, the J end by 4 bases, with 13 bases between. Per the germline V gene, CDR1 is MGHRA and CDR2 is YSYEKL. This CDR3 has 15 residues. The CDR3 loop is CASSQVLIMSTEAFF. Here the CDR3 DNA reads TGCGCCAGCAGCCAAGTTCTGATCATGAGCACTGAAGCTTTCTTT.

The sample holds a few counts of this clone. The chain joins TRBV4-3 to TRBJ1-1; 7 nucleotides agree with TRBD1. V trimming: 2 bases; J trimming: 4 bases; junction bases outside the gene matches: 7. Germline-derived CDR1 and CDR2 are LGHNA and YSLEER. This CDR3 contains 15 residues. CDR3 coding DNA: TGCGCCAGCAGCCAACACAGGGGCTGGGGCACTGAAGCTTTCTTT. Encoded protein: CASSQHRGWGTEAFF.

The chain is built from TRBV7-2 and TRBJ2-5; possibly TRBD2 for D (5 bases). Per germline, CDR1 SGHTA and CDR2 FQGNSA. The length of the CDR3 is 14 residues. Trimming cost V 3 bases and J 8 bases, with 16 bases left between them. The CDR3 region has the DNA TGTGCCAGCAGCTTGAGTCCCGGCCCGGGAACCCAGTACTTC. Translated, it gives CASSLSPGPGTQYF.

The V gene is TRBV11-2, the J gene TRBJ1-2; weak D call: TRBD1 (6 bases). Trimming cost V 5 bases and J 3 bases, with 13 bases left between them. The CDR3 covers 14 residues. The germline CDR1 and CDR2 sequences are SGHAT and FQNNGV. The CDR3 loop is CASSVTGPDYGYTF. CDR3 in DNA: TGTGCCAGCAGCGTAACAGGGCCCGACTATGGCTACACCTTC.

The V call is TRBV2, the J call TRBJ1-2; TRBD1 is a possible D gene (5 bases). CDR3 size: 16 residues. The V gene's germline CDR1 is SNHLY and CDR2 FYNNEI. Trimming stripped 6 bases from V and 0 bases from J, with 17 bases between. CDR3 sequence reads: CASRHGTGGPNYGYTF. DNA for the CDR3: TGTGCCAGCAGACACGGGACTGGGGGTCCTAACTATGGCTACACCTTC.

The V gene is TRBV2, the J gene TRBJ2-7; 12 positions match TRBD1. V dropped 2 bases and J dropped 2; count of bases not matched to a gene: 13. The germline CDR1 and CDR2 sequences are SNHLY and FYNNEI. The CDR3 is made up of 19 amino acids. The CDR3 sequence: CASSEFSVRDRGLTYEQYF. The CDR3 DNA sequence: TGTGCCAGCAGTGAATTTTCAGTCCGGGACAGGGGGCTTACCTACGAGCAGTACTTC.

A single count supports this clone. V and J are TRBV2 and TRBJ2-2, with a possible D match to TRBD1 (6 bases). Germline-derived CDR1 and CDR2 are SNHLY and FYNNEI. V gave up 10 bases and J gave up 3 bases, with 18 bases separating them. The CDR3 totals 15 residues. The DNA for the CDR3 is TGTGCCACTAGTCTGCACAGGGTAGACACCGGGGAGCTGTTTTTT. This codes for CATSLHRVDTGELFF.

A few counts support this clone. The CDR3 nucleotides are TGTGCCAGCATGTTAGTTTCCTACAATGAGCAGTTCTTC. Amino acids: CASMLVSYNEQFF. The rearrangement joins TRBV21-1 to TRBJ2-1; the D call in the table, TRBD2, was not verified against the DNA. TRBV21-1 is shown as a pseudogene. There are 13 residues in the CDR3.

The chain is built from TRBV10-3 and TRBJ2-7; TRBD1 agrees at 12 bases. The trim removed 6 bases at V and 2 bases at J, leaving 2 bases unmatched. CDR1 and CDR2 (germline): ENHRY, SYGVKD. The CDR3 length is 14 residues. The CDR3 spells CAISGTGGTYEQYF. DNA for the CDR3: TGTGCCATCAGCGGGACAGGGGGCACCTACGAGCAGTACTTC.